This TCR beta chain was observed in a study of neoadjuvant anti-PD-1 for oral cavity cancer. This clone was picked up one time. The method was immunoSEQ multiplex PCR; TCRdb's version includes in-frame clones alone and lacks a portion of them. This table has approximately 74,000 clones, roughly 80% appearing once. Germline V gene data show CDR1 as SGHRS and CDR2 as YFSETQ. The junction had 9 bases not matched to a gene; V was cut back by 0 bases and J by 7 bases. This CDR3 has 17 residues. This receptor was obtained from a person aged 35-79 years with oral cavity squamous cell carcinoma. Here the sequenced sample was PBMCs, taken before nivolumab (anti-PD-1) treatment. The chain carries TRBV5-1 and TRBJ2-2; TRBD2 aligns across 10 bases. The CDR3 is CASSLDVAGGLDGELFF. CDR3 bases: TGCGCCAGCAGCTTGGATGTAGCGGGAGGTCTGGACGGGGAGCTGTTTTTT.